This T cell receptor beta chain was sequenced for a study of graft-versus-host responses after intestinal transplantation. Study-wide results and caveats: Present in recipient marrow, GvH clones included some that appeared first in ileum or blood.

Germline V gene sequence: CDR1 MDHEN, CDR2 SYDVKM. CDR3 size: 16 residues. V lost 3 bases and J lost 5, with 20 bases in between. Repertoires were generated with immunoSEQ multiplex PCR, while TCRdb's copy carries only in-frame clones and drops some. The table includes roughly 64,000 clones, more than 90% detected once. To note about this clone: Its cognate antigen is unknown.

The input for sequencing was unstimulated CD8+ T cells sorted from spleen or lymph node cells, taken before transplant. This rearrangement joins TRBV28 to TRBJ2-7; D is possibly TRBD2 (5 bases). This sequence originates from a human donor who was the organ donor for an intestinal transplant. The CDR3 reads CASSFKGRGLLHEQYF. In DNA form, the CDR3 reads TGTGCCAGCAGTTTTAAAGGCCGGGGTCTGCTCCACGAGCAGTACTTC.